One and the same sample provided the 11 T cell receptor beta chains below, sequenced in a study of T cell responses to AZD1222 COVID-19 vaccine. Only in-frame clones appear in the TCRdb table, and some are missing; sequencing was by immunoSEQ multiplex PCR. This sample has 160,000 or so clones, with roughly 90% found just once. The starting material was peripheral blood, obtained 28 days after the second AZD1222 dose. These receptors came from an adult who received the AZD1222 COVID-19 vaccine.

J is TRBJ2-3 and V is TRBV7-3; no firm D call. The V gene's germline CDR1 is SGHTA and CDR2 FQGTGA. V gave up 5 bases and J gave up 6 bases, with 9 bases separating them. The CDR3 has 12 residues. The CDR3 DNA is TGTGCCAGCAGCGAGAACCAGGATACGCAGTATTTT. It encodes CASSENQDTQYF.

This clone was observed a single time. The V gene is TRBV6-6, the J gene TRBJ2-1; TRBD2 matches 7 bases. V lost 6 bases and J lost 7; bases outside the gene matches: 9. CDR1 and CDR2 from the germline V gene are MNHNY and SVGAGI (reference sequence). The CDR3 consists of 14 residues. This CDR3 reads CASSSRRERNEQFF. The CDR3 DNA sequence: TGTGCCAGCAGCTCACGGCGGGAGCGTAATGAGCAGTTCTTC.

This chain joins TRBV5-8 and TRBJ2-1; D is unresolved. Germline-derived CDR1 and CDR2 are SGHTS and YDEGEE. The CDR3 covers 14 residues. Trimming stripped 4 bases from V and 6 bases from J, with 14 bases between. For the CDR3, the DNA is TGTGCCAGCAGCCGAAGGGCAGGTGGCAATGAGCAGTTCTTC. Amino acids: CASSRRAGGNEQFF.

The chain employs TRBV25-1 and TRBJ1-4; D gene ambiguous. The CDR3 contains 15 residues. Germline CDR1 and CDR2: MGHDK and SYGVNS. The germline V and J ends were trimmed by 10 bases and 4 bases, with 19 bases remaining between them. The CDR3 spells CAIPSPEVINEKLFF. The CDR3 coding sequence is TGTGCCATCCCCTCCCCCGAAGTAATTAATGAAAAACTGTTTTTT.

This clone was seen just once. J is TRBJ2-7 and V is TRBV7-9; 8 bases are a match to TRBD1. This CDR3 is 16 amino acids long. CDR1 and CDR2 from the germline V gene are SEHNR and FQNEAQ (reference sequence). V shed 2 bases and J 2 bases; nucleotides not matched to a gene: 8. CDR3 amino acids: CASSLSGQVLTYEQYF. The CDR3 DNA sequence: TGTGCCAGCAGCTTATCGGGACAGGTTCTTACCTACGAGCAGTACTTC. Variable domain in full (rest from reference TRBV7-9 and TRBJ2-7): DTGVSQNPRHKITKRGQNVTFRCDPISEHNRLYWYRQTLGQGPEFLTYFQNEAQLEKSRLLSDRFSAERPKGSFSTLEIQRTEQGDSAMYLCASSLSGQVLTYEQYFGPGTRLTVT.

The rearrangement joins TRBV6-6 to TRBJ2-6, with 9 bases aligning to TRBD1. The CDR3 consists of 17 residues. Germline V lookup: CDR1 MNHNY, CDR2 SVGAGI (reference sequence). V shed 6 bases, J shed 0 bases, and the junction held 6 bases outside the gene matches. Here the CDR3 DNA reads TGTGCCAGCAGACGACAGGGGGGTTTCTCTGGGGCCAACGTCCTGACTTTC. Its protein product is CASRRQGGFSGANVLTF.

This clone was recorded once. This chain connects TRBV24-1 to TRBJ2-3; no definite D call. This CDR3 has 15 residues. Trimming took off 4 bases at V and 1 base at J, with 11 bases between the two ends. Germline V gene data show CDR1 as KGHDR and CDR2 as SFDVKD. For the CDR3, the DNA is TGTGCCACCAGTGAGCCGGGTGTGGGCACAGATACGCAGTATTTT. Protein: CATSEPGVGTDTQYF.

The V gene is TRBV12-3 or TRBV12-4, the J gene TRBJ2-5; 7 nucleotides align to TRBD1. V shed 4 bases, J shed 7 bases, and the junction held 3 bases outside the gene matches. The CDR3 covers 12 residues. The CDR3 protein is CASSSQGLTQYF. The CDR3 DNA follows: TGTGCCAGCAGTTCACAGGGGTTGACCCAGTACTTC.

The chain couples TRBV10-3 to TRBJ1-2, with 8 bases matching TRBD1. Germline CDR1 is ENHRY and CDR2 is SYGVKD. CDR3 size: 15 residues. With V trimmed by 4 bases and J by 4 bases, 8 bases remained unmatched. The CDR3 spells CAISAPDRAFYGYTF. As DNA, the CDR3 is TGTGCCATCAGTGCCCCGGACAGGGCCTTCTATGGCTACACCTTC.

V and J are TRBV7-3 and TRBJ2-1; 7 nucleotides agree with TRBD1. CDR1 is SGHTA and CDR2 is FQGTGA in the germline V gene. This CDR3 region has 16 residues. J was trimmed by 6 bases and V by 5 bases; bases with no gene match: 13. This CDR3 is CASSNDRVYTGNEQFF. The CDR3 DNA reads TGTGCCAGCAGCAACGACAGGGTGTATACGGGCAATGAGCAGTTCTTC.

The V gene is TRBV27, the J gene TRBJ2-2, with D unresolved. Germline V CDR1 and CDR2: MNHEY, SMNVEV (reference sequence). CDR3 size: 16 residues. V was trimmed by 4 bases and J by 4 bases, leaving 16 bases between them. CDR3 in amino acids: CASSSPTRRSTGELFF. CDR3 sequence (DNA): TGTGCCAGCAGTTCCCCAACCCGTCGTTCCACCGGGGAGCTGTTTTTT.